The 17 T cell receptor beta chains reported below all come from one sample, sequenced in a study of immune evolution from preneoplasia to lung adenocarcinoma. The repertoire was sequenced with immunoSEQ multiplex PCR; TCRdb's copy has only in-frame clones and lacks some. The sample has 7,500 to 8,500 clones, approximately 77% seen once. Sequencing input: FFPE lung adenocarcinoma in situ tissue. The receptor source for this set is a donor older than 65 with lung adenocarcinoma. Some clones in this sample may be carry-over from other donors' samples.

The V gene is TRBV6-5, the J gene TRBJ2-5, with 7 bases aligning to TRBD1. V was pared by 4 bases and J by 2 bases, with 7 bases of the junction left unmatched. This CDR3 has 15 residues. Looked up from germline, CDR1 is MNHEY and CDR2 is SVGAGI. In DNA, the CDR3 is TGTGCCAGCAGTTCCTCAGGGGGTCGACAAGAGACCCAGTACTTC. Translation: CASSSSGGRQETQYF.

A remark on this clone: The junction and the germline gene differ at one end; a read error may be behind it. The same CDR3 can be traced to other DNA sequences in this sample. This rearrangement joins TRBV6-1 to TRBJ1-2; D remains unclear. This CDR3 is built from 10 residues. The germline gives CDR1 MNHNS, CDR2 SASEGT. The CDR3 reads CASREDGYTF. The CDR3 bases are TGTGCCAGCAGGGAAGATGGCTACACCTTC.

The chain couples TRBV6-1 to TRBJ2-7, with D unclear. The germline V and J ends were trimmed by 3 bases and 7 bases, with 13 bases remaining between them. Germline V CDR1 and CDR2: MNHNS, SASEGT. This CDR3 has 13 residues. For the CDR3, the DNA is TGTGCCAGCAGTGAGAAAGGAGAGGTTGAGCAGTACTTC. This gives the protein CASSEKGEVEQYF.

The chain joins TRBV23-1 to TRBJ1-5, with D tentatively TRBD1 (5 bases). TRBV23-1 is filed as an ORF, its function uncertain. The V and J ends lost 2 bases and 6 bases respectively, with 14 bases between them. The CDR3 extends over 15 amino acids. CDR3 residues: CASSQMWGGSQPQHF. Here the CDR3 DNA reads TGCGCCAGCAGTCAAATGTGGGGGGGTAGTCAGCCCCAGCATTTT.

The gene calls are TRBV30 and TRBJ1-3; 8 nucleotides agree with TRBD1. The CDR3 has 12 residues. The V gene's germline CDR1 is GTSNPN and CDR2 SVGIG (reference sequence). V trimming: 7 bases; J trimming: 4 bases; junction bases outside the gene matches: 3. For the CDR3, the DNA is TGTGCCTACGGGACAGGCGGAAACACCATATATTTT. Its translation is CAYGTGGNTIYF.

The chain links TRBV15 to TRBJ2-2; D is unclear. Deletions cut 4 bases from V and 6 bases from J, with 6 bases between. Per germline, CDR1 LNHNV and CDR2 YYDKDF (reference sequence). The CDR3 runs to 12 residues. CDR3 DNA: TGTGCCACCAGCACCGCGTCCGGGGAGCTGTTTTTT. This codes for CATSTASGELFF.

The V call is TRBV6-6, the J call TRBJ1-1; D possibly corresponds to TRBD1 (5 bases). V was shortened by 6 bases and J by 0 bases, with 14 bases between the two germline ends. This CDR3 region has 15 residues. Per the germline V gene, CDR1 is MNHNY and CDR2 is SVGAGI (reference sequence). CDR3 in DNA: TGTGCCAGCAGCGACCCGGGGGGAATGAACACTGAAGCTTTCTTT. The encoded protein is CASSDPGGMNTEAFF.

The V call is TRBV2, the J call TRBJ2-5; D is ambiguous. Germline CDR1 reads SNHLY; CDR2 reads FYNNEI. The CDR3 totals 13 residues. V was clipped by 6 bases and J by 4 bases, with 12 bases between them. The CDR3 DNA reads TGTGCCAGCAGCCCTGATTGGGGAGAGACCCAGTACTTC. Protein product: CASSPDWGETQYF.

This chain connects TRBV2 to TRBJ2-2; D gene ambiguous. V lost 7 bases and J 2 bases, leaving 14 bases between the germline ends. This CDR3 has 15 amino acids. Germline V gives CDR1 SNHLY, CDR2 FYNNEI. In DNA form, the CDR3 reads TGTGCCAGCAAAAGACAAGACCTTAACACCGGGGAGCTGTTTTTT. Translation gives CASKRQDLNTGELFF. The variable domain in full, completed from reference TRBV2 and TRBJ2-2, reads EPEVTQTPSHQVTQMGQEVILRCVPISNHLYFYWYRQILGQKVEFLVSFYNNEISEKSEIFDDQFSVERPDGSNFTLKIRSTKLEDSAMYFCASKRQDLNTGELFFGEGSRLTVL.

The chain is built from TRBV7-3 and TRBJ1-1; a weak D match, TRBD1 (5 bases). Germline CDR1 and CDR2: SGHTA and FQGTGA. This CDR3 has 13 amino acids. V lost 0 bases to trimming and J lost 5 bases, with 7 bases between them. The chain's CDR3 is CASSLTGATEAFF. In DNA form, the CDR3 reads TGTGCCAGCAGCTTAACCGGGGCGACTGAAGCTTTCTTT.

The V gene is TRBV6-4, the J gene TRBJ1-1; D is undetermined. This CDR3 region has 13 residues. V gave up 4 bases and J gave up 3 bases, with 9 bases separating them. Germline values: CDR1 MRHNA, CDR2 SNTAGT. DNA for the CDR3: TGTGCCAGCAGTGTCAGGAGAGACACTGAAGCTTTCTTT. This translates into CASSVRRDTEAFF.

The chain employs TRBV29-1 and TRBJ2-7; unclear D gene. The germline V gene has CDR1 SQVTM and CDR2 ANQGSEA. Trimming left V 6 bases short and J 5 bases short, with 14 bases between. The CDR3 runs to 12 residues. DNA of the CDR3: TGCAGCGTGTTCCAACCCCCCCACGAGCAGTACTTC. This codes for CSVFQPPHEQYF.

This chain connects TRBV9 to TRBJ1-2; D might be TRBD1 (6 bases). V was cut by 0 bases and J by 7 bases, with 10 bases left in between. The CDR3 consists of 13 residues. The V gene's germline CDR1 is SGDLS and CDR2 YYNGEE. CDR3 region: CASSVGRGTGYTF. Written as DNA, the CDR3 is TGTGCCAGCAGCGTAGGCAGGGGCACTGGCTACACCTTC.

The chain combines TRBV6-6 with TRBJ2-7, with D unclear. The germline gives CDR1 MNHNY, CDR2 SVGAGI (reference sequence). Trimming pared 2 bases from V and 8 bases from J, leaving 7 bases between. The CDR3 is 11 residues long. CDR3 loop: CASSYDYQQYF. CDR3 DNA sequence: TGTGCCAGCAGTTACGATTACCAGCAGTACTTC.

The rearrangement joins TRBV11-3 to TRBJ2-7, with 12 bases aligning to TRBD1. V dropped 5 bases and J dropped 5; count of bases not matched to a gene: 7. The germline gives CDR1 SGHNT, CDR2 YENEEA. CDR3 length: 15 residues. The chain's CDR3 is CASSASGTGGDEQYF. The CDR3 DNA reads TGTGCCAGCAGCGCATCCGGGACAGGGGGCGACGAGCAGTACTTC. The full variable domain, completed using reference TRBV11-3 and TRBJ2-7, is EAGVVQSPRYKIIEKKQPVAFWCNPISGHNTLYWYLQNLGQGPELLIRYENEEAVDDSQLPKDRFSAERLKGVDSTLKIQPAELGDSAVYLCASSASGTGGDEQYFGPGTRLTVT.

The CDR3 coding sequence is TGCGCCAGCAGCTTGGAAAGGGATTCTGGACCCCTCCACTTT. Translating gives CASSLERDSGPLHF. The chain carries TRBV5-1 and TRBJ1-6; D unclear. The CDR3 has 14 amino acids. V shed 0 bases and J shed 12 bases, with 13 bases lying between them. Germline loops: CDR1 SGHRS, CDR2 YFSETQ.

The chain recombines TRBV5-1 with TRBJ1-1, with D perhaps TRBD1 (5 bases). CDR1 is SGHRS and CDR2 is YFSETQ in the germline V gene. This CDR3 has 17 residues. Deletions cut 4 bases from V and 0 bases from J, with 19 bases between. For the CDR3, the DNA is TGCGCCAGCAGCGACCAGTGGGGCCCGGGATTGAACACTGAAGCTTTCTTT. It encodes CASSDQWGPGLNTEAFF.